The 8 T cell receptor beta chains below all came from one sample that was sequenced in a study of vaccination effects on CD4 cells after COVID-19. These TCRs are of unknown antigen specificity. ViraFEST used viral peptide pools to expand antigen-specific CD4+ T cells before sequencing. When roughly eleven days of culture had elapsed, CD4+ T cells were isolated. Participants received two doses of either the BNT162b2 or mRNA-1273 vaccine. Repertoires were generated with immunoSEQ multiplex PCR, while TCRdb's copy carries only in-frame clones and drops some. The data hold roughly 71,000 clones, with about 80% observed a single time. The sample here was CD4+ T cells from PBMCs cultured with HCoV-229E spike peptides, taken after COVID-19 vaccination. Source of these receptors: a human donor who received a COVID-19 vaccine.

The genes are TRBV5-4 and TRBJ1-5; 10 nucleotides line up with TRBD1. This CDR3 has 19 amino acids. The germline V gene encodes CDR1 SGHNT and CDR2 YYREEE (reference sequence). V trimming: 0 bases; J trimming: 0 bases; junction bases outside the gene matches: 9. Here the CDR3 reads CASSLGGTGDVYSNQPQHF. CDR3 sequence (DNA): TGTGCCAGCAGCTTGGGGGGGACAGGGGATGTCTATAGCAATCAGCCCCAGCATTTT. The whole variable domain, filled in from reference TRBV5-4 and TRBJ1-5, reads ETGVTQSPTHLIKTRGQQVTLRCSSQSGHNTVSWYQQALGQGPQFIFQYYREEENGRGNFPPRFSGLQFPNYSSELNVNALELDDSALYLCASSLGGTGDVYSNQPQHFGDGTRLSIL.

The rearrangement uses TRBV6-2 or TRBV6-3 and TRBJ2-1, with D maybe TRBD1 (6 bases). V was shortened by 5 bases and J by 5 bases, with 10 bases between the two germline ends. Germline loops: CDR1 MNHEY, CDR2 SVGEGT. The CDR3 length is 13 residues. CDR3 coding DNA: TGTGCCAGCAGTACAGGACAGAACAATGAGCAGTTCTTC. Translated: CASSTGQNNEQFF.

CDR3 residues: CATSDVTSGGPSTDTQYF. The CDR3 DNA reads TGTGCCACCAGTGATGTGACTAGCGGGGGGCCCAGCACAGATACGCAGTATTTT. This chain links TRBV24-1 with TRBJ2-3; 13 nucleotides align to TRBD2. This CDR3 contains 18 residues. J lost 0 bases, V lost 3 bases, and 5 bases had no gene match. Per germline, CDR1 KGHDR and CDR2 SFDVKD.

This chain uses TRBV7-2 with TRBJ1-2; 7 bases match TRBD1. With 1 base clipped from V and 8 bases from J, the junction kept 7 bases outside the gene matches. The CDR3 runs 14 residues. Germline CDR1 is SGHTA and CDR2 is FQGNSA. The CDR3 sequence is CASSLERQGGGYTF. In DNA, the CDR3 is TGTGCCAGCAGCTTAGAAAGACAGGGAGGAGGCTACACCTTC.

The genes are TRBV12-3 or TRBV12-4 and TRBJ1-1, with unresolved D. Between the trimmed V and J ends, which lost 1 base and 7 bases, there was a span of 10 bases. The CDR3 contains 13 residues. CDR3 nucleotides: TGTGCCAGCAGTTTAGGTGGTAACGATGAAGCTTTCTTT. Its protein product is CASSLGGNDEAFF.

This clone turned up a few times. V and J are TRBV2 and TRBJ1-5, with 7 bases that match TRBD1. Germline V gives CDR1 SNHLY, CDR2 FYNNEI. V was clipped by 8 bases and J by 3 bases; unmatched bases: 4. This CDR3 has 13 amino acids. CDR3 sequence (DNA): TGTGCCAGCCGAGGGACAGACAATCAGCCCCAGCATTTT. The encoded protein is CASRGTDNQPQHF.

CDR3 residues: CASRGTGGGYGYTF. The CDR3 bases are TGCGCCAGCAGAGGGACAGGGGGCGGCTATGGCTACACCTTC. V is TRBV5-1 and J is TRBJ1-2, with 12 nucleotides matching TRBD1. Germline V gene lookup returns CDR1 SGHRS and CDR2 YFSETQ. Losses at the gene ends were 5 bases for V and 4 bases for J; bases not matched to a gene: 3. The CDR3 is 14 residues long.

The genes are TRBV6-5 and TRBJ2-3; D remains unclear. There are 14 residues in the CDR3. Trimming removed 7 bases from V and 0 bases from J, with 11 bases in between. Per the germline V gene, CDR1 is MNHEY and CDR2 is SVGAGI. The CDR3 spells CASTAAGSTDTQYF. CDR3 nucleotides: TGTGCCAGCACCGCCGCTGGGAGCACAGATACGCAGTATTTT.